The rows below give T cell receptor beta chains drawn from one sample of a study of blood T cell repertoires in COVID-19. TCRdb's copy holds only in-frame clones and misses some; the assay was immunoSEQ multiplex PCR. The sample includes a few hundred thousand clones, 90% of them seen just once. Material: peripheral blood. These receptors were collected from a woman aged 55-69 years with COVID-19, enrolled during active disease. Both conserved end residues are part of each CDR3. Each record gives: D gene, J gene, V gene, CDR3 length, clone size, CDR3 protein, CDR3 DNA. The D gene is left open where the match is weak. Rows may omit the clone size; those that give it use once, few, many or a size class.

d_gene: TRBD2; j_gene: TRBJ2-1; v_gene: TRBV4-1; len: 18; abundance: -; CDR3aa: CASSQVLLWRGGYNEQFF; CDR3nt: TGCGCCAGCAGCCAAGTTCTTCTTTGGCGGGGGGGATACAATGAGCAGTTCTTC
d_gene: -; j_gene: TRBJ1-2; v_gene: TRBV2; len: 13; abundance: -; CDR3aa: CASSELQNQGYTF; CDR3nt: TGTGCCAGCAGTGAATTGCAGAATCAGGGCTACACCTTC
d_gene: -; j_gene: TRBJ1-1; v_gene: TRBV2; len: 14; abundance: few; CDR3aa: CASRAGTSNTEAFF; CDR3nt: TGTGCCAGCAGGGCCGGGACATCGAACACTGAAGCTTTCTTT
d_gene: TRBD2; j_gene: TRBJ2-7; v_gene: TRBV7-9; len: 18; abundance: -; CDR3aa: CASSHPSGGDLGIYEQYF; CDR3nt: TGTGCCAGCAGCCACCCTAGCGGGGGGGACTTGGGGATCTACGAGCAGTACTTC
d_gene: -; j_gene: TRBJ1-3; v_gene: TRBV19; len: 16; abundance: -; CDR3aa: CASSISGTGSGNTIYF; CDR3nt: TGTGCCAGTAGTATTTCGGGTACTGGGTCTGGAAACACCATATATTTT
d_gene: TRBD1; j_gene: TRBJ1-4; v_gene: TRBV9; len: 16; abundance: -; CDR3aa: CASSVGTGATNEKLFF; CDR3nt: TGTGCCAGCAGCGTAGGGACAGGGGCAACTAATGAAAAACTGTTTTTT
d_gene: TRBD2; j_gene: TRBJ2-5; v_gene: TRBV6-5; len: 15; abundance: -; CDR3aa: CASSYTSGVQETQYF; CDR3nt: TGTGCCAGCAGTTACACTAGCGGGGTACAAGAGACCCAGTACTTC
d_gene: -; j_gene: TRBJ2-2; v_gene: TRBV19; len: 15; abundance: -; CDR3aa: CASSIQGESTGELFF; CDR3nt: TGTGCCAGTAGTATCCAGGGCGAGAGCACCGGGGAGCTGTTTTTT
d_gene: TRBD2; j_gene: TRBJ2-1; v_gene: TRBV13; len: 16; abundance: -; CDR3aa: CASSPRAGGPYNEQFF; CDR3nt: TGTGCCAGCAGCCCCCGGGCGGGGGGGCCGTACAATGAGCAGTTCTTC
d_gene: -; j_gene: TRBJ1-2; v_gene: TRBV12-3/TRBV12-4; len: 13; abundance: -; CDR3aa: CASKADWDYGYTF; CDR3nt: TGTGCCAGCAAAGCGGATTGGGACTATGGCTACACCTTC
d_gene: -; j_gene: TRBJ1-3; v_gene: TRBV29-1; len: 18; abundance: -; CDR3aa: CSVLSEGRGEIRGNTIYF; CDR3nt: TGCAGCGTTTTAAGCGAGGGGAGGGGCGAAATCCGAGGAAACACCATATATTTT
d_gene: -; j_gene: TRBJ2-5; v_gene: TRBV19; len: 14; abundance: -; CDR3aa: CASSMITGQETQYF; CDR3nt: TGTGCCAGTAGTATGATCACAGGGCAAGAGACCCAGTACTTC
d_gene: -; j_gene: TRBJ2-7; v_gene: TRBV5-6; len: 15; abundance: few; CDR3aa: CASSLGRRSTYEQYF; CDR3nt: TGTGCCAGCAGCTTGGGCCGGAGATCTACCTACGAGCAGTACTTC
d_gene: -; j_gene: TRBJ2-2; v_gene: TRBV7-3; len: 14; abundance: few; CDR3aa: CASSWYGDTGELFF; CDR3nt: TGTGCCAGCAGCTGGTACGGAGACACCGGGGAGCTGTTTTTT
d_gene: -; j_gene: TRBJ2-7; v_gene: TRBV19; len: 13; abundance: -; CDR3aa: CASSIGGTYEQYF; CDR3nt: TGTGCCAGTAGTATAGGAGGGACCTACGAGCAGTACTTC
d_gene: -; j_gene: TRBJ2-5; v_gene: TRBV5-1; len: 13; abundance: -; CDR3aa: CASSLGQQETQYF; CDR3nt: TGCGCCAGCAGCTTGGGACAGCAAGAGACCCAGTACTTC
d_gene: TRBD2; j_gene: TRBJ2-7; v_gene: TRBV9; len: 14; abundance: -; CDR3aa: CASSVGLGTFEQYF; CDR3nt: TGTGCCAGCAGCGTGGGACTAGGAACTTTCGAGCAGTACTTC
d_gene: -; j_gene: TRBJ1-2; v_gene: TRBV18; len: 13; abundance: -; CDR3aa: CASSPATNYGYTF; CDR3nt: TGTGCCAGCTCACCTGCGACTAACTATGGCTACACCTTC
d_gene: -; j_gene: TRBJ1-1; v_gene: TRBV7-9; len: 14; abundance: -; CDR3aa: CASSSGARNTEAFF; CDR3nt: TGTGCCAGCAGTTCTGGGGCGAGGAACACTGAAGCTTTCTTT
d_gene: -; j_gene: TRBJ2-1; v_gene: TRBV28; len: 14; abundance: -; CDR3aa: CASSSPGMYNEQFF; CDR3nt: TGTGCCAGCAGCAGTCCCGGGATGTACAATGAGCAGTTCTTC
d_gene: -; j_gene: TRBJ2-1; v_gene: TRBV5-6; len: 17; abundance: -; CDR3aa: CASSLGSGGPPYNEQFF; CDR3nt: TGTGCCAGCAGCTTAGGCTCCGGGGGGCCCCCCTACAATGAGCAGTTCTTC
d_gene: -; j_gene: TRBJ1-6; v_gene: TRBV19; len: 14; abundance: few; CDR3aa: CASSIEGRNSPLHF; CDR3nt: TGTGCCAGTAGTATTGAGGGTAGGAATTCACCCCTCCACTTT
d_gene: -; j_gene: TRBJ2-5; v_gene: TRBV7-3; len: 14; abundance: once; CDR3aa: CASSFGNGRETQYF; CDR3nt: TGTGCCAGCAGCTTTGGAAACGGGAGAGAGACCCAGTACTTC
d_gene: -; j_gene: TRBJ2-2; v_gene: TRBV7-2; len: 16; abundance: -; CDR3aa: CASSALGHANTGELFF; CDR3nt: TGTGCCAGCAGCGCCCTGGGACACGCGAACACCGGGGAGCTGTTTTTT
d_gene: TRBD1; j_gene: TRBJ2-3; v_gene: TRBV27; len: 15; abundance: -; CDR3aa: CASSLVQGATDTQYF; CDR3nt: TGTGCCAGCAGTTTAGTACAGGGGGCCACAGATACGCAGTATTTT
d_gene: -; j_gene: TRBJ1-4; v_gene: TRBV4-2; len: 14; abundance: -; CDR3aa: CASSQDMRDEKLFF; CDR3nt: TGTGCCAGCAGCCAAGATATGAGGGATGAAAAACTGTTTTTT
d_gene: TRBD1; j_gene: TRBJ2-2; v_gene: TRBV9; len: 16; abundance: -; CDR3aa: CASSVRGTGATGELFF; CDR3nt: TGTGCCAGCAGCGTCCGAGGCACAGGGGCAACCGGGGAGCTGTTTTTT
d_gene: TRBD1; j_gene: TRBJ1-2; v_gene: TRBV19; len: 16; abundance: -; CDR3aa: CASSRDSRPTNYGYTF; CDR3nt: TGTGCCAGTAGTAGGGACAGCCGACCGACTAACTATGGCTACACCTTC
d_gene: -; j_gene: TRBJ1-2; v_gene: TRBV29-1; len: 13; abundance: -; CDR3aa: CSVEVDLMRGYTF; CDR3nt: TGCAGCGTTGAAGTCGACCTTATGAGGGGCTACACCTTC
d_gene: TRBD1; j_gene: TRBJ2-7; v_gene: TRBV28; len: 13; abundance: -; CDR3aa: CASSPQGAAEQYF; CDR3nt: TGTGCCAGCAGTCCACAGGGGGCGGCCGAGCAGTACTTC
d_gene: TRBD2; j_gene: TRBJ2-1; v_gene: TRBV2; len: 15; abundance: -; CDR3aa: CAIGTSGGARNEQFF; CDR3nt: TGTGCCATTGGGACTAGCGGGGGGGCTCGGAATGAGCAGTTCTTC